This passage covers 30 T cell receptor beta chains from one sample sequenced in a study of T cell responses to AZD1222 COVID-19 vaccine. The protocol was immunoSEQ multiplex PCR, while the TCRdb copy is restricted to in-frame clones and leaves out a portion. Of around 110,000 clones in the sample, 87% were seen once. The source was peripheral blood, collected on day 0 of AZD1222 vaccination. The receptors shown here come from an adult in good health.

The chain uses TRBV12-5 and TRBJ1-2, with D possibly matching TRBD1 (5 bases). Per germline, CDR1 LGHNT and CDR2 FRNRAP. The length of the CDR3 is 16 residues. Trimming pared 2 bases from V and 4 bases from J, leaving 17 bases between. CDR3 DNA: TGTGCTAGTGGTTTGAGAGGGGCCTCTGGTGCCTATGGCTACACCTTC. Protein product: CASGLRGASGAYGYTF.

V is TRBV27 and J is TRBJ1-5; a possible D gene is TRBD1 (6 bases). The germline V gene has CDR1 MNHEY and CDR2 SMNVEV (reference sequence). The CDR3 is made up of 14 amino acids. V lost 3 bases and J 6 bases, leaving 12 bases between the germline ends. DNA of the CDR3: TGTGCCAGCAGTTTTTCAGGGGATGGTCAGCCCCAGCATTTT. This encodes CASSFSGDGQPQHF.

The rearrangement uses TRBV4-3 and TRBJ2-7; D is possibly TRBD1 (6 bases). Trimming pared 1 base from V and 3 bases from J, leaving 10 bases between. This CDR3 has 14 amino acids. CDR1 LGHNA and CDR2 YSLEER come from the germline V gene. CDR3 bases: TGCGCCAGCAGCCAAGTCGCAGGGGACTACGAGCAGTACTTC. This encodes CASSQVAGDYEQYF.

The chain employs TRBV7-2 and TRBJ2-7, with 8 nucleotides matching TRBD1. The V gene end was trimmed by 4 bases and the J gene end by 3 bases; junction bases not matched to a gene: 5. CDR3 length: 14 residues. Germline CDR1 SGHTA, CDR2 FQGNSA. CDR3 sequence: CASSSWDRLYEQYF. The CDR3 DNA reads as TGTGCCAGCAGCTCTTGGGACAGGCTCTACGAGCAGTACTTC.

The CDR3 DNA is TGTGCCAGCAGTTACTTGGCTAGCGGAGGGGGGACAGATACGCAGTATTTT. This sequence encodes CASSYLASGGGTDTQYF. The chain recombines TRBV6-2 or TRBV6-3 with TRBJ2-3; the D gene is possibly TRBD2 (7 bases). The CDR3 sequence is 17 residues long. V dropped 1 base and J dropped 3 bases, with 17 bases sitting between them. CDR1 and CDR2 from the germline V gene are MNHEY and SVGEGT.

The chain recombines TRBV19 with TRBJ1-5; 7 bases match TRBD1. Germline V gene data show CDR1 as LNHDA and CDR2 as SQIVND (reference sequence). The CDR3 spans 15 residues. The trim removed 7 bases at V and 5 bases at J, leaving 11 bases unmatched. The CDR3 DNA reads TGTGCCAGTACCGAGACAGGGTGGAAGGATCAGCCCCAGCATTTT. Encoded protein: CASTETGWKDQPQHF.

The rearrangement links TRBV7-9 to TRBJ1-4; D unresolved. The CDR3 spans 12 residues. Looked up from germline, CDR1 is SEHNR and CDR2 is FQNEAQ (reference sequence). V lost 7 bases and J lost 8, with 11 bases in between. The DNA of the CDR3 is TGTGCCAGCACCTCCGCTGGGGAAAAACTGTTTTTT. Translating it yields CASTSAGEKLFF.

V usage is TRBV14 and J usage is TRBJ1-6, with D unresolved. Trimming left V 0 bases short and J 2 bases short, with 5 bases between. The CDR3 is 15 amino acids. The V gene's germline CDR1 is SGHDN and CDR2 FVKESK. The CDR3, as DNA: TGTGCCAGCAGCCAAGATCGCGCCTATAATTCACCCCTCCACTTT. Translated: CASSQDRAYNSPLHF. The full variable domain, with the rest looked up from reference TRBV14 and TRBJ1-6, is EAGVTQFPSHSVIEKGQTVTLRCDPISGHDNLYWYRRVMGKEIKFLLHFVKESKQDESGMPNNRFLAERTGGTYSTLKVQPAELEDSGVYFCASSQDRAYNSPLHFGNGTRLTVT.

The chain has TRBV7-2 and TRBJ1-2; no clear D. CDR1 is SGHTA and CDR2 is FQGNSA in the germline V gene. The germline V and J ends were trimmed by 0 bases and 8 bases, with 7 bases remaining between them. The CDR3 sequence is 12 residues long. The CDR3 protein is CASSLAVEGYTF. In nucleotides, the CDR3 is TGTGCCAGCAGCTTAGCCGTGGAGGGCTACACCTTC.

V and J are TRBV19 and TRBJ1-1; D perhaps matches TRBD1 (6 bases). The CDR3 spans 13 residues. Germline CDR1 and CDR2: LNHDA and SQIVND (reference sequence). The ends were cut back, 5 bases at V and 7 bases at J, with 14 bases in the middle. The CDR3 sequence: CASSRAGEGEAFF. CDR3 coding DNA: TGTGCCAGTAGTCGGGCAGGGGAAGGTGAAGCTTTCTTT.

This chain joins TRBV6-1 and TRBJ1-2; D gene ambiguous. V was clipped by 3 bases and J by 4 bases, with 6 bases between them. Germline CDR1 is MNHNS and CDR2 is SASEGT. The CDR3 loop spans 12 amino acids. The CDR3, as DNA: TGTGCCAGCAGTGATTACGGCTATGGCTACACCTTC. Translation: CASSDYGYGYTF.

This chain uses TRBV19 with TRBJ2-7; 9 positions match TRBD1. The trim removed 2 bases at V and 1 base at J, leaving 6 bases unmatched. This CDR3 region has 16 residues. CDR1 and CDR2 (germline): LNHDA, SQIVND (reference sequence). This CDR3 reads CASSIRTGEWSYEQYF. The CDR3 coding sequence is TGTGCCAGTAGTATAAGGACAGGGGAGTGGTCCTACGAGCAGTACTTC.

A few counts support this clone. The chain joins TRBV5-1 to TRBJ2-3; 15 bases line up with TRBD2. The CDR3 sequence is 18 residues long. V dropped 3 bases and J dropped 0; count of bases not matched to a gene: 5. Germline V gene data show CDR1 as SGHRS and CDR2 as YFSETQ. DNA for the CDR3: TGCGCCAGCAGCTCGGGACTAGCGGGGGGTTTGAGCACAGATACGCAGTATTTT. This translates into CASSSGLAGGLSTDTQYF. The entire variable domain, with the rest obtained from reference TRBV5-1 and TRBJ2-3, is as follows: KAGVTQTPRYLIKTRGQQVTLSCSPISGHRSVSWYQQTPGQGLQFLFEYFSETQRNKGNFPGRFSGRQFSNSRSEMNVSTLELGDSALYLCASSSGLAGGLSTDTQYFGPGTRLTVL.

This rearrangement joins TRBV3-1 (or the pseudogene TRBV3-2) to TRBJ2-3; D is possibly TRBD1 or TRBD2 (5 bases each). The CDR3 covers 12 residues. Germline loops: CDR1 LGHDT, CDR2 YNNKEL (reference sequence). With 6 bases removed from V and 8 bases from J, the gap between germline ends came to 12 bases. In DNA form, the CDR3 reads TGTGCCAGCAGGCTAGCTCAGGGTACGCAGTATTTT. As protein: CASRLAQGTQYF.

The chain uses TRBV6-4 and TRBJ2-3; D not resolved. CDR1 is MRHNA and CDR2 is SNTAGT in the germline V gene. Trimming shortened V by 5 bases and J by 0 bases, and 6 bases separated the two germline ends. The CDR3 runs 13 residues. For the CDR3, the DNA is TGTGCCAGCAGTTCGGCTAGCACAGATACGCAGTATTTT. Translated, it gives CASSSASTDTQYF.

This clone was observed once. This chain connects TRBV6-5 to TRBJ1-6; the D is unclear. Trimming left V 5 bases short and J 7 bases short, with 6 bases between. Germline V lookup: CDR1 MNHEY, CDR2 SVGAGI. There are 12 residues in the CDR3. Here the CDR3 DNA reads TGTGCCAGCAGTCTCTTAAATTCACCCCTCCACTTT. Its translation is CASSLLNSPLHF.

The rearrangement links TRBV5-1 to TRBJ2-5, with 8 bases matching TRBD2. The germline V gene has CDR1 SGHRS and CDR2 YFSETQ. The CDR3 is 16 residues long. V dropped 5 bases and J dropped 4; count of bases not matched to a gene: 13. The CDR3 bases are TGCGCCAGCAGTTTGTCTAGCGGGCTGGTAAGAGAGACCCAGTACTTC. This gives the protein CASSLSSGLVRETQYF.

This sequence joins TRBV2 and TRBJ1-1; TRBD1 matches at 12 bases. CDR1 SNHLY and CDR2 FYNNEI come from the germline V gene. The CDR3 runs 14 residues. The V gene end was trimmed by 7 bases and the J gene end by 8 bases; junction bases not matched to a gene: 8. The CDR3 nucleotides read TGTGCCAGCATTTCCGGGACAGGGGGCACGGAAGCTTTCTTT. As protein: CASISGTGGTEAFF.

This clone was detected once. The rearrangement joins TRBV7-3 to TRBJ1-5; D is undetermined. V lost 0 bases, J lost 5 bases, and 11 bases lay in between. CDR1 and CDR2 from the germline V gene are SGHTA and FQGTGA. The CDR3 covers 15 residues. The CDR3 spells CASSLTGSRDQPQHF. The CDR3 nucleotides read TGTGCCAGCAGCTTAACCGGCAGTCGGGATCAGCCCCAGCATTTT.

The gene calls are TRBV27 and TRBJ1-5; tentatively, D is TRBD1 (5 bases). V was shortened by 5 bases and J by 4 bases, with 9 bases between the two germline ends. The CDR3 has 13 residues. Germline CDR1 is MNHEY and CDR2 is SMNVEV (reference sequence). CDR3 loop: CASSARGNQPQHF. The CDR3 nucleotides read TGTGCCAGCAGTGCAAGGGGTAATCAGCCCCAGCATTTT.

The chain recombines TRBV19 with TRBJ2-3, with 10 bases that match TRBD2. Germline V gene sequence: CDR1 LNHDA, CDR2 SQIVND (reference sequence). The CDR3 is 14 amino acids. J lost 5 bases, V lost 9 bases, and 8 bases had no gene match. The CDR3 here is CASTSGGAGDTQYF. As DNA, the CDR3 is TGTGCCAGCACAAGCGGGGGGGCGGGAGATACGCAGTATTTT.

The chain links TRBV30 to TRBJ1-1, with D unclear. Between the trimmed V and J ends, which lost 6 bases and 7 bases, there was a span of 9 bases. The CDR3 is made up of 10 amino acids. Germline lookup yields CDR1 GTSNPN and CDR2 SVGIG (reference sequence). The CDR3 DNA follows: TGTGCCTGTCGACGAAATGAAGCTTTCTTT. Translating it yields CACRRNEAFF.

The chain joins TRBV27 to TRBJ1-2, with 9 nucleotides matching TRBD1. Germline V gives CDR1 MNHEY, CDR2 SMNVEV (reference sequence). This CDR3 contains 16 residues. The V gene end was trimmed by 5 bases and the J gene end by 1 base; junction bases not matched to a gene: 8. As DNA, the CDR3 is TGTGCCAGCAGTGCCGACAGGGGGGGTTTTAACTATGGCTACACCTTC. Protein product: CASSADRGGFNYGYTF.

This clone was detected ten times or more. The V call is TRBV19, the J call TRBJ1-5; 8 positions match TRBD1. Germline assignment: CDR1 LNHDA and CDR2 SQIVND (reference sequence). The junction had 10 bases not matched to a gene; V was cut back by 6 bases and J by 6 bases. This CDR3 spans 15 amino acids. Written as DNA, the CDR3 is TGTGCCAGTAGCCGGACAGGGAGGAATACTCAGCCCCAGCATTTT. Its protein is CASSRTGRNTQPQHF. Together with reference TRBV19 and TRBJ1-5, the CDR3 gives the full variable domain: DGGITQSPKYLFRKEGQNVTLSCEQNLNHDAMYWYRQDPGQGLRLIYYSQIVNDFQKGDIAEGYSVSREKKESFPLTVTSAQKNPTAFYLCASSRTGRNTQPQHFGDGTRLSIL.

The V gene is TRBV30, the J gene TRBJ1-4; D perhaps matches TRBD1 (6 bases). The germline gives CDR1 GTSNPN, CDR2 SVGIG (reference sequence). V was pared by 4 bases and J by 10 bases, with 16 bases between. This CDR3 is built from 13 residues. The CDR3 region has the DNA TGTGCCTGGAACGTTCAGGGGTCGGGAAAACTGTTTTTT. Translating it yields CAWNVQGSGKLFF. Full variable domain (rest looked up from reference TRBV30 and TRBJ1-4): SQTIHQWPATLVQPVGSPLSLECTVEGTSNPNLYWYRQAAGRGLQLLFYSVGIGQISSEVPQNLSASRPQDRQFILSSKKLLLSDSGFYLCAWNVQGSGKLFFGSGTQLSVL.

This chain connects TRBV9 to TRBJ1-1; D ambiguous. Trimming pared 4 bases from V and 1 base from J, leaving 11 bases between. This CDR3 comprises 14 residues. The germline CDR1 and CDR2 sequences are SGDLS and YYNGEE. CDR3 residues: CASSPQVGNTEAFF. Written as DNA, the CDR3 is TGTGCCAGCAGCCCTCAGGTGGGGAACACTGAAGCTTTCTTT.

A single count supports this clone. The chain has TRBV19 and TRBJ2-4; no firm D call. CDR1 and CDR2 from the germline V gene are LNHDA and SQIVND (reference sequence). The CDR3 length is 11 residues. V lost 3 bases, J lost 7 bases, and 4 bases lay in between. Here the CDR3 reads CASSIANIQYF. CDR3 DNA: TGTGCCAGTAGTATTGCGAACATTCAGTACTTC. Looking up the rest from reference TRBV19 and TRBJ2-4 gives the full variable domain: DGGITQSPKYLFRKEGQNVTLSCEQNLNHDAMYWYRQDPGQGLRLIYYSQIVNDFQKGDIAEGYSVSREKKESFPLTVTSAQKNPTAFYLCASSIANIQYFGAGTRLSVL.

CDR3 protein: CASSKASEPNEQFF. The CDR3 DNA is TGTGCCAGCAGCAAGGCTAGCGAACCCAATGAGCAGTTCTTC. The chain uses TRBV4-2 and TRBJ2-1; TRBD2 is a possible D gene (6 bases). This CDR3 region has 14 residues. In germline, CDR1 is LGHNA, CDR2 YNFKEQ. Trimming took off 5 bases at V and 6 bases at J, with 14 bases between the two ends.

V usage is TRBV4-1 and J usage is TRBJ1-5; perhaps TRBD1 as D (5 bases). Trimming removed 1 base from V and 1 base from J, with 8 bases in between. The CDR3 has 15 amino acids. CDR1 MGHRA and CDR2 YSYEKL come from the germline V gene. The CDR3 reads CASSQGGASNQPQHF. Here the CDR3 DNA reads TGCGCCAGCAGCCAAGGAGGGGCGAGCAATCAGCCCCAGCATTTT.

The chain links TRBV28 to TRBJ2-7; possibly TRBD1 or TRBD2 for D (5 bases each). Trimming shortened V by 4 bases and J by 0 bases, and 19 bases separated the two germline ends. The germline gives CDR1 MDHEN, CDR2 SYDVKM. This CDR3 comprises 17 residues. The chain's CDR3 is CASSSSYGTLFSYEQYF. DNA for the CDR3: TGTGCCAGCAGTTCTAGTTACGGGACCCTTTTCTCCTACGAGCAGTACTTC.